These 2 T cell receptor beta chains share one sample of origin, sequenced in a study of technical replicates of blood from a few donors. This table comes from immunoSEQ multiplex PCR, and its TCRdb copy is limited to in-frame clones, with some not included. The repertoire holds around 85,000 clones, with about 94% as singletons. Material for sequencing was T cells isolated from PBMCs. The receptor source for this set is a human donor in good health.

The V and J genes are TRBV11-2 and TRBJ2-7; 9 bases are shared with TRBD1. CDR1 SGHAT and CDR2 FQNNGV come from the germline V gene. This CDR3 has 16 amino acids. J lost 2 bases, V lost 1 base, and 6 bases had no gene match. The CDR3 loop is CASSLGTGAIPYEQYF. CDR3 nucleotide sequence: TGTGCCAGCAGCTTAGGGACAGGGGCGATTCCCTACGAGCAGTACTTC.

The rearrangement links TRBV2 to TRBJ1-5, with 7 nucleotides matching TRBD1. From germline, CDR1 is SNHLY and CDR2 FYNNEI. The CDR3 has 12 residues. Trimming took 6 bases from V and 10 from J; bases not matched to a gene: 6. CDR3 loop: CASRDREIPQHF. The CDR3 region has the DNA TGTGCCAGCAGAGACAGGGAAATACCCCAGCATTTT.